This note documents a single T cell receptor (beta chain) sequence. This sample is part of a study of blood T cell repertoires in COVID-19. Across the whole study: From T cells, B-cell-depleted T cells, or PBMCs came the material, which was cDNA or gDNA.

This CDR3 has 13 amino acids. Trimming removed 4 bases from V and 5 bases from J, with 12 bases in between. CDR1 and CDR2 (germline): SGHDT, YYEEEE. Ages ranged from roughly 18 to 100 years, with residence in fewer than 25 US areas. Grouping used clinical history reported by participants in a survey and questionnaire. TCRdb's table, derived via immunoSEQ multiplex PCR, lists solely in-frame clones and lacks some. The table has roughly 170,000 clones, 80% to 90% seen once. Sequenced input: PBMCs or T cells enriched from blood (not recorded which). The rearrangement uses TRBV5-6 and TRBJ2-5; the D gene is possibly TRBD1 (6 bases). The sequence was obtained from a woman between 45 and 65 years old in a cohort exposed to, infected with or recovered from COVID-19 (not recorded which). The CDR3 loop is CASSPDRTETQYF. Written as DNA, the CDR3 is TGTGCCAGCAGCCCCGACAGGACGGAGACCCAGTACTTC.